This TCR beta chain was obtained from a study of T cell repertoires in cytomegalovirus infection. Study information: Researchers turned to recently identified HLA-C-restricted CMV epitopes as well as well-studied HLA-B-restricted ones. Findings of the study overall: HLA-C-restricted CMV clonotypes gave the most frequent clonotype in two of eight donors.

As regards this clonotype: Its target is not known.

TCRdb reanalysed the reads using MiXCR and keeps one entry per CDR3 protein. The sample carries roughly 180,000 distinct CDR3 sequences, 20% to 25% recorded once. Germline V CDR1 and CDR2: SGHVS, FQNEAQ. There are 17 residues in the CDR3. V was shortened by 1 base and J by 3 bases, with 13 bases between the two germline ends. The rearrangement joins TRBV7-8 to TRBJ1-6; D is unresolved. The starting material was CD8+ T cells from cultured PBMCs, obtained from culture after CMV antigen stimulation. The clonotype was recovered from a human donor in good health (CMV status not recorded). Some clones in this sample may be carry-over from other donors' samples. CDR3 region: CASSLGNQRVYNSPLHF. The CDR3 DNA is TGTGCCAGCAGCTTAGGGAACCAACGAGTCTATAATTCACCCCTCCACTTT. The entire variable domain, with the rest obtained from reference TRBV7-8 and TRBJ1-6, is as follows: GAGVSQSPRYKVAKRGQDVALRCDPISGHVSLFWYQQALGQGPEFLTYFQNEAQLDKSGLPSDRFFAERPEGSVSTLKIQRTQQEDSAVYLCASSLGNQRVYNSPLHFGNGTRLTVT.